This T cell receptor (beta chain) originates from a study of blood T cell repertoires in COVID-19. Using immunoSEQ multiplex PCR, the repertoire was profiled, and TCRdb retains in-frame clones only, with some absent. The sample shows approximately 260,000 clones, roughly 86% of them seen only once. The specimen sequenced was peripheral blood. This TCR was sampled from a young man with active or convalescent COVID-19.

CDR3 sequence reads: CASGFEQVNSYEQYF. CDR3 bases: TGTGCTAGTGGTTTCGAACAGGTGAACTCCTACGAGCAGTACTTC. The chain carries TRBV12-5 and TRBJ2-7; TRBD1 is a possible D gene (5 bases). Germline V lookup: CDR1 LGHNT, CDR2 FRNRAP. There are 15 residues in the CDR3. The V gene lost 3 bases and the J gene lost 0 bases, with 12 bases spanning the gap.